Listed here are 19 T cell receptor beta chains from one sample, sequenced in a study of long-term antiretroviral therapy in people with HIV. A v3.0 immunoSEQ assay was performed at survey level. The protocol was immunoSEQ multiplex PCR, while the TCRdb copy is restricted to in-frame clones and leaves out a portion. The sample lists 25,000 to 30,000 clones, roughly 80% occurring once. This sample comprised unsorted PBMCs, obtained 1.1 years before starting antiretroviral therapy. The receptors stem from a woman aged 30 to 39 with HIV.

This chain uses TRBV7-3 with TRBJ1-1; tentative D call: TRBD1 (5 bases). Trimming cost V 5 bases and J 2 bases, with 9 bases left between them. CDR3 length: 13 amino acids. Germline V CDR1 and CDR2: SGHTA, FQGTGA. The CDR3 reads CASSQTGNTEAFF. The DNA for the CDR3 is TGTGCCAGCAGCCAAACAGGAAACACTGAAGCTTTCTTT.

The CDR3: CASSPTGQGNTIYF. Written as DNA, the CDR3 is TGTGCCAGCTCACCTACGGGACAGGGGAACACCATATATTTT. The chain carries TRBV18 and TRBJ1-3; TRBD1 matches 10 bases. Germline V gene lookup returns CDR1 KGHSH and CDR2 LQKENI. With 3 bases clipped from V and 7 bases from J, the junction kept 3 bases outside the gene matches. The CDR3 has 14 amino acids.

The count of this clone is one. This chain connects TRBV5-1 to TRBJ1-1, with unresolved D. Germline values: CDR1 SGHRS, CDR2 YFSETQ. Trimming removed 3 bases from V and 1 base from J, with 13 bases in between. The CDR3 length is 15 residues. The CDR3 bases are TGCGCCAGCAGCTCAGTGGGGATCTCGAACACTGAAGCTTTCTTT. This codes for CASSSVGISNTEAFF.

The gene calls are TRBV29-1 and TRBJ2-5; D remains unclear. Trimming shortened V by 6 bases and J by 5 bases, and 13 bases separated the two germline ends. This CDR3 comprises 12 residues. CDR1 is SQVTM, CDR2 ANQGSEA, per germline. The CDR3 reads CSVNRGFETQYF. For the CDR3, the DNA is TGCAGCGTCAACAGAGGATTCGAGACCCAGTACTTC.

The chain employs TRBV29-1 and TRBJ2-5; TRBD2 matches 9 bases. The CDR3 loop spans 14 amino acids. V was clipped by 4 bases and J by 5 bases; unmatched bases: 8. Germline loops: CDR1 SQVTM, CDR2 ANQGSEA. CDR3 nucleotides: TGCAGCGTTGTGGGAGCGGGGGGCGGCGAGACCCAGTACTTC. Translating gives CSVVGAGGGETQYF.

This clone has only a few counts. The chain uses TRBV19 and TRBJ1-6; 11 positions agree with TRBD1. The CDR3 is 15 amino acids. CDR1 and CDR2 (germline): LNHDA, SQIVND (reference sequence). The V segment lost 5 bases and the J segment 6 bases; nucleotides outside the gene matches: 3. The CDR3 DNA is TGTGCCAGTAGTCTCGGGACAGGGGGTAATTCACCCCTCCACTTT. Translated: CASSLGTGGNSPLHF.

V gene TRBV5-1 combines with J gene TRBJ2-7; D remains ambiguous. The V end was cut by 1 base, the J end by 0 bases, with 11 bases between. Germline CDR1 SGHRS, CDR2 YFSETQ. The CDR3 totals 15 residues. The CDR3 spells CASSLSGASSYEQYV. Written as DNA, the CDR3 is TGCGCCAGCAGCTTGTCGGGTGCCTCCTCCTACGAGCAGTACGTC.

The J gene is TRBJ1-1, the V gene TRBV9; D remains unclear. The CDR3 is 14 amino acids. V was trimmed by 6 bases and J by 0 bases, leaving 12 bases between them. Germline assignment: CDR1 SGDLS and CDR2 YYNGEE. This CDR3 is CASKASLLNTEAFF. Written as DNA, the CDR3 is TGTGCCAGCAAAGCCAGCCTCTTGAACACTGAAGCTTTCTTT.

The chain couples TRBV29-1 to TRBJ1-2; 7 bases line up with TRBD1. The germline V gene has CDR1 SQVTM and CDR2 ANQGSEA. V shed 3 bases and J 4 bases; nucleotides not matched to a gene: 11. The CDR3 length is 15 residues. CDR3 protein: CSVDPKGAGGYGYTF. CDR3 bases: TGCAGCGTTGACCCTAAGGGGGCGGGGGGCTATGGCTACACCTTC.

The chain employs TRBV7-9 and TRBJ1-2; D possibly corresponds to TRBD1 (6 bases). CDR1 is SEHNR and CDR2 is FQNEAQ in the germline V gene (reference sequence). With 5 bases removed from V and 7 bases from J, the gap between germline ends came to 17 bases. The CDR3 totals 14 residues. CDR3 residues: CASSPLTGSVGYTF. CDR3 DNA sequence: TGTGCCAGCAGCCCCCTGACAGGATCGGTTGGCTACACCTTC.

The V gene is TRBV7-2, the J gene TRBJ2-1; 10 nucleotides line up with TRBD1. This CDR3 is 16 amino acids long. With 0 bases clipped from V and 6 bases from J, the junction kept 5 bases outside the gene matches. Germline lookup yields CDR1 SGHTA and CDR2 FQGNSA. CDR3 bases: TGTGCCAGCAGCTTAGCCCCCGACAGGGGGCGCAATGAGCAGTTCTTC. Translated, it gives CASSLAPDRGRNEQFF.

This clone has just a few counts. The genes are TRBV7-9 and TRBJ1-2, with TRBD1 matching over 7 bases. The CDR3 totals 13 residues. Germline lookup yields CDR1 SEHNR and CDR2 FQNEAQ (reference sequence). V dropped 5 bases and J dropped 6; count of bases not matched to a gene: 6. The CDR3 DNA is TGTGCCAGCAGCCCCACAGGGGATCATGGCTACACCTTC. Its protein is CASSPTGDHGYTF.

The chain employs TRBV5-1 and TRBJ2-1; 13 nucleotides match TRBD2. The CDR3 sequence is 17 residues long. The germline V gene encodes CDR1 SGHRS and CDR2 YFSETQ. V trimming: 3 bases; J trimming: 1 base; junction bases outside the gene matches: 4. CDR3 loop: CASSSGTSGASYNEQFF. CDR3 DNA sequence: TGCGCCAGCAGCTCCGGGACTAGCGGGGCTTCCTACAATGAGCAGTTCTTC. Using reference TRBV5-1 and TRBJ2-1 for the parts outside the CDR3, the full variable domain is KAGVTQTPRYLIKTRGQQVTLSCSPISGHRSVSWYQQTPGQGLQFLFEYFSETQRNKGNFPGRFSGRQFSNSRSEMNVSTLELGDSALYLCASSSGTSGASYNEQFFGPGTRLTVL.

In DNA, the CDR3 is TGTGCCATCAGTGAGTCTCGGGGGGCGGTCGGAGGCGCAGATACGCAGTATTTT. Its translation is CAISESRGAVGGADTQYF. The chain carries TRBV10-3 and TRBJ2-3; tentative D call: TRBD2 (7 bases). Deletions cut 0 bases from V and 4 bases from J, with 20 bases between. The germline gives CDR1 ENHRY, CDR2 SYGVKD. The CDR3 totals 18 residues.

The chain joins TRBV9 to TRBJ2-1; a weak D match, TRBD1 (6 bases). This CDR3 has 15 residues. Between the trimmed V and J ends, which lost 4 bases and 5 bases, there was a span of 16 bases. The germline V gene has CDR1 SGDLS and CDR2 YYNGEE. CDR3 sequence reads: CASSQRHGTHNEQFF. CDR3 bases: TGTGCCAGCAGCCAGAGGCACGGGACACACAATGAGCAGTTCTTC.

This chain connects TRBV11-3 to TRBJ2-3; TRBD1 aligns across 8 bases. V gave up 6 bases and J gave up 8 bases; unmatched junction bases: 7. Germline V gene data show CDR1 as SGHNT and CDR2 as YENEEA. CDR3 length: 13 residues. The CDR3 nucleotides are TGTGCCAGCAGTTACCAGGGGGCAGGTACGCAGTATTTT. Protein sequence: CASSYQGAGTQYF.

The chain couples TRBV9 to TRBJ1-4; TRBD1 might be the D (5 bases). This CDR3 region has 14 residues. V shed 0 bases and J shed 6 bases, with 9 bases lying between them. Germline V lookup: CDR1 SGDLS, CDR2 YYNGEE. In DNA form, the CDR3 reads TGTGCCAGCAGCGTAGCGGGGGTGGATGAAAAACTGTTTTTT. Translation: CASSVAGVDEKLFF.

The V gene is TRBV2, the J gene TRBJ1-2; a possible D gene is TRBD1 (6 bases). The CDR3 consists of 14 residues. Trimming stripped 3 bases from V and 7 bases from J, with 15 bases between. Germline V gene sequence: CDR1 SNHLY, CDR2 FYNNEI. Here the CDR3 reads CASSDQGWHGGYTF. CDR3 bases: TGTGCCAGCAGTGATCAGGGGTGGCATGGTGGCTACACCTTC.

This CDR3 reads CASRADRTTEAFF. The CDR3 DNA reads as TGTGCCAGCAGAGCGGACAGGACGACCGAAGCTTTCTTT. The rearrangement joins TRBV6-1 to TRBJ1-1, with 7 bases that match TRBD1. CDR1 and CDR2 (germline): MNHNS, SASEGT. CDR3 length: 13 amino acids. V was clipped by 6 bases and J by 8 bases; unmatched bases: 9.